Presented here are 29 T cell receptor beta chains from one specimen sequenced in a study of glioma-infiltrating T cells. Using RNA template, CDR3s of TCR alpha and beta were amplified with iRepertoire arm-PCR. TCRdb re-called the multiplex PCR reads with MiXCR, one entry per CDR3 protein. This repertoire shows approximately 45,000 distinct CDR3 sequences, about a fifth found once; its top ten account for roughly 6%. The sequenced material came from glioma tissue, nonneoplastic brain tissue, or PBMCs (not recorded which). The receptors were sampled from a human donor with low-grade glioma or glioblastoma, undergoing nonglioma brain surgery, or in good health (not recorded which).

There are many counts of this clonotype. The chain uses TRBV27 and TRBJ2-1, with D possibly being TRBD1 or TRBD2 (5 bases each). Trimming took off 11 bases at V and 4 bases at J, with 18 bases between the two ends. CDR1 is MNHEY and CDR2 is SMNVEV in the germline V gene (reference sequence). The CDR3 totals 14 residues. CDR3: CAASERGIYNEQFF. The DNA for the CDR3 is TGTGCCGCCTCGGAGAGGGGAATTTACAATGAGCAGTTCTTC.

This clonotype was counted at least ten times. The chain links TRBV5-1 to TRBJ1-2; D is unresolved. In germline, CDR1 is SGHRS, CDR2 YFSETQ. V was trimmed by 0 bases and J by 7 bases, leaving 16 bases between them. This CDR3 has 15 residues. The CDR3 is CASSLVGFESGGYTF. DNA of the CDR3: TGCGCCAGCAGCTTGGTCGGCTTCGAATCGGGTGGCTACACCTTC.

This clonotype was counted at least ten times. The V and J genes are TRBV4-1 and TRBJ1-4; D gene unclear. Germline V lookup: CDR1 MGHRA, CDR2 YSYEKL. Trimming shortened V by 8 bases and J by 4 bases, and 20 bases separated the two germline ends. The CDR3 runs 16 residues. CDR3 residues: CASAQSSSLSNEKLFF. The CDR3 nucleotides are TGCGCCAGCGCGCAAAGCTCCTCTCTGAGTAATGAAAAACTGTTTTTT.

The V and J genes are TRBV19 and TRBJ1-5; D may be TRBD1 (5 bases). This CDR3 is 14 amino acids long. Germline loops: CDR1 LNHDA, CDR2 SQIVND (reference sequence). V was pared by 3 bases and J by 3 bases, with 9 bases between. CDR3 in amino acids: CASSIGHHNQPQHF. DNA of the CDR3: TGTGCCAGTAGTATCGGACACCACAATCAGCCCCAGCATTTT.

This clonotype was counted ten times or more. The chain combines TRBV7-9 with TRBJ2-3; no firm D call. The CDR3 runs to 12 residues. Between the trimmed V and J ends, which lost 8 bases and 4 bases, there was a span of 10 bases. CDR1 is SEHNR, CDR2 FQNEAQ, per germline (reference sequence). Written as DNA, the CDR3 is TGTGCCAGCCGGAACGCCGCAGATACGCAGTATTTT. It translates to CASRNAADTQYF.

Concerning this clonotype itself: A much bigger clone sits one base away, suggesting this may be a read error. This chain uses TRBV5-4 with TRBJ2-7; TRBD2 agrees at 10 bases. There are 15 residues in the CDR3. Trimming cost V 2 bases and J 6 bases; bases outside gene matches: 8. CDR1 and CDR2 from the germline V gene are SGHNT and YYREEE (reference sequence). The CDR3 reads CASSFPGTSALEQYF. The DNA for the CDR3 is TGTGCCAGCAGCTTCCCCGGGACTAGCGCCCTCGAGCAGTACTTC. The whole variable domain, filled in from reference TRBV5-4 and TRBJ2-7, reads ETGVTQSPTHLIKTRGQQVTLRCSSQSGHNTVSWYQQALGQGPQFIFQYYREEENGRGNFPPRFSGLQFPNYSSELNVNALELDDSALYLCASSFPGTSALEQYFGPGTRLTVT.

Worth noting for this clonotype: A much more abundant neighbour one base away suggests this may be a read error. The gene calls are TRBV4-1 and TRBJ2-2; TRBD2 might be the D (5 bases). Germline CDR1 reads MGHRA; CDR2 reads YSYEKL. This CDR3 is 12 amino acids long. Written as DNA, the CDR3 is TGCGCCAGCAGCCAAGATACCGGGGAGCGGTTTTTT. Its translation is CASSQDTGERFF.

This clonotype was seen repeatedly, ten times or more. The V and J genes are TRBV28 and TRBJ2-5, with 9 bases fitting TRBD1. CDR1 and CDR2 from the germline V gene are MDHEN and SYDVKM. V lost 1 base, J lost 5 bases, and 5 bases stayed unmatched. The CDR3 runs 15 residues. The CDR3 here is CASSLSGQGHETQYF. The CDR3 DNA reads TGTGCCAGCAGTTTATCGGGACAGGGTCACGAGACCCAGTACTTC.

This clonotype was detected once. This may stem from a read error, because a much larger clone lies one nucleotide away. V and J are TRBV29-1 and TRBJ2-1, with D perhaps matching TRBD1 (5 bases). The germline CDR1 and CDR2 sequences are SQVTM and ANQGSEA. The CDR3 covers 14 residues. The CDR3 DNA follows: TGCAACGTTGACTTACAGAAGGGGTCCGGTGAGCAGTTCTTC. It encodes CNVDLQKGSGEQFF.

This clonotype was found many times. The chain has TRBV24-1 and TRBJ2-3; D is unclear. Per the germline V gene, CDR1 is KGHDR and CDR2 is SFDVKD. The CDR3 totals 13 residues. V was cut by 1 base and J by 2 bases, with 3 bases left in between. CDR3 loop: CATSDFSTDTQYF. In DNA form, the CDR3 reads TGTGCCACCAGTGATTTCTCCACAGATACGCAGTATTTT.

This clonotype was recorded many times. V usage is TRBV12-3 or TRBV12-4 and J usage is TRBJ1-2; tentative D call: TRBD1 (5 bases). The CDR3 loop spans 12 amino acids. The ends were cut back, 10 bases at V and 4 bases at J, with 13 bases in the middle. The CDR3 DNA reads as TGTGCCACCTCATCCCAGGGCTATGGCTACACCTTC. Its protein product is CATSSQGYGYTF.

This clonotype was picked up one time. This chain links TRBV28 with TRBJ1-5; D ambiguous. V lost 7 bases and J lost 7, with 14 bases in between. CDR3 size: 13 residues. Germline loops: CDR1 MDHEN, CDR2 SYDVKM. This CDR3 reads CASTERVQQPQHF. For the CDR3, the DNA is TGTGCCAGCACCGAGAGGGTTCAACAGCCCCAGCATTTT.

This clonotype has at least ten counts. The chain has TRBV19 and TRBJ1-1, with D uncertain. The CDR3 has 14 amino acids. Trimming pared 4 bases from V and 0 bases from J, leaving 9 bases between. Per germline, CDR1 LNHDA and CDR2 SQIVND (reference sequence). The CDR3 coding sequence is TGTGCCAGTAGTAGGAACGGCTTGAACACTGAAGCTTTCTTT. Translating gives CASSRNGLNTEAFF.

The rearrangement uses TRBV4-1 and TRBJ1-1; D is undetermined. Germline assignment: CDR1 MGHRA and CDR2 YSYEKL. The CDR3 consists of 16 residues. Between the trimmed V and J ends, which lost 0 bases and 0 bases, there was a span of 11 bases. The DNA for the CDR3 is TGCGCCAGCAGCCAAGATCTGTCCCGTATGAACACTGAAGCTTTCTTT. This translates into CASSQDLSRMNTEAFF.

By sample fraction, this clonotype is medium-sized. The chain carries TRBV6-6 and TRBJ1-5; TRBD1 matches 8 bases. Germline loops: CDR1 MNHNY, CDR2 SVGAGI (reference sequence). This CDR3 region has 15 residues. J gave up 7 bases and V 0 bases, and 5 bases lay outside the gene matches. The DNA for the CDR3 is TGTGCCAGCAGTTACTCAGGGGCAGGGGGCCAGCCCCAGCATTTT. Translated, it gives CASSYSGAGGQPQHF.

A remark on this clonotype: With a much larger clone just one base away, this may be a read error. The chain is built from TRBV2 and TRBJ1-1; unclear D gene. CDR1 SNHLY and CDR2 FYNNEI come from the germline V gene. This CDR3 comprises 14 residues. Trimming removed 4 bases from V and 9 bases from J, with 18 bases in between. The CDR3 spells CASSGLQRQMKAFF. The DNA of the CDR3 is TGTGCCAGCAGTGGACTTCAGAGGCAGATGAAAGCTTTCTTT.

This clonotype was observed a few times. The chain couples TRBV5-1 to TRBJ2-7; 8 bases agree with TRBD2. Germline-derived CDR1 and CDR2 are SGHRS and YFSETQ. This CDR3 contains 13 residues. Trimming took 4 bases from V and 5 from J; bases not matched to a gene: 5. The CDR3 loop reads CASSPTGGNEQYF. As DNA, the CDR3 is TGCGCCAGCAGCCCAACGGGGGGGAACGAGCAGTACTTC.

This clonotype was found a few times. A read error may explain this, as a much larger clone is one base away. The chain uses TRBV24-1 and TRBJ2-5; D call uncertain. V was shortened by 0 bases and J by 4 bases, with 8 bases between the two germline ends. CDR1 KGHDR and CDR2 SFDVKD come from the germline V gene. The CDR3 has 14 residues. CDR3 residues: CATSDLVLPETQYF. The CDR3 bases are TGTGCCACCAGTGATTTGGTCCTCCCAGAGACCCAGTACTTC.

The table lists this clonotype with many counts. CDR3 in DNA: TGCAGTGCTAGAGGTAGACGGGGGTCCTACGAGCAGTACTTC. Residues: CSARGRRGSYEQYF. The chain employs TRBV20-1 and TRBJ2-7; tentatively, D is TRBD2 (6 bases). This CDR3 region has 14 residues. Trimming removed 1 base at V and 1 base at J, with 11 bases between. The germline gives CDR1 DFQATT, CDR2 SNEGSKA (reference sequence).

This chain uses TRBV5-6 with TRBJ1-1, with D possibly TRBD1 on 6 matching bases. The V gene lost 4 bases and the J gene lost 4 bases, with 17 bases spanning the gap. Germline CDR1 is SGHDT and CDR2 is YYEEEE. The CDR3 has 15 residues. The CDR3 reads CASSGLGGDGTEAFF. CDR3 in DNA: TGTGCCAGCAGCGGATTAGGGGGAGATGGCACTGAAGCTTTCTTT.

In the case of this clonotype: A much bigger clone sits one base away, suggesting this may be a read error. The V gene is TRBV4-1, the J gene TRBJ2-7; no definite D call. Trimming stripped 0 bases from V and 4 bases from J, with 10 bases between. The CDR3 length is 14 residues. The germline V gene has CDR1 MGHRA and CDR2 YSYEKL. The CDR3 DNA reads as TGCGCCAGCAGCCAAGAGGGCGGAGCATACGAGCAGTACTTC. Protein sequence: CASSQEGGAYEQYF.

The V gene is TRBV12-5, the J gene TRBJ2-1; 10 positions match TRBD2. Germline V gene data show CDR1 as LGHNT and CDR2 as FRNRAP. CDR3 length: 14 amino acids. With 5 bases clipped from V and 5 bases from J, the junction kept 3 bases outside the gene matches. The CDR3 region has the DNA TGTGCTAGTGGTGTTAGCGGGAGGAACAATGAGCAGTTCTTC. This gives the protein CASGVSGRNNEQFF.

This clonotype is categorized as large. The chain uses TRBV28 and TRBJ1-5; 7 bases are a match to TRBD1. The CDR3 runs to 15 residues. J gave up 3 bases and V 2 bases, and 4 bases lay outside the gene matches. Per the germline V gene, CDR1 is MDHEN and CDR2 is SYDVKM. The chain's CDR3 is CASSLGQDYNQPQHF. The CDR3 bases are TGTGCCAGCAGTTTAGGACAGGACTACAATCAGCCCCAGCATTTT.

This clonotype has a handful of counts. The gene calls are TRBV29-1 and TRBJ1-2, with D possibly TRBD1 on 5 matching bases. Looked up from germline, CDR1 is SQVTM and CDR2 is ANQGSEA. The CDR3 totals 13 residues. V was cut by 6 bases and J by 3 bases, with 14 bases left in between. The CDR3 DNA reads as TGCAGCGTGTACGAGACAGTAGACTATGGCTACACCTTC. Translating gives CSVYETVDYGYTF. Full variable domain (outside the CDR3, taken from reference TRBV29-1 and TRBJ1-2): SAVISQKPSRDICQRGTSLTIQCQVDSQVTMMFWYRQQPGQSLTLIATANQGSEATYESGFVIDKFPISRPNLTFSTLTVSNMSPEDSSIYLCSVYETVDYGYTFGSGTRLTVV.

This rearrangement joins TRBV19 to TRBJ2-1; 8 nucleotides match TRBD2. Germline V gene lookup returns CDR1 LNHDA and CDR2 SQIVND (reference sequence). The CDR3 has 15 amino acids. V trimming: 4 bases; J trimming: 1 base; junction bases outside the gene matches: 3. This chain's CDR3 is CASSRERGSYNEQFF. Here the CDR3 DNA reads TGTGCCAGTAGTAGGGAGCGGGGGTCCTACAATGAGCAGTTCTTC.

At least ten counts were recorded for this clonotype. CDR3 in DNA: TGTGCCAGCAGCTTAGATCCAGGGGGCTCGGAGACCCAGTACTTC. Translating gives CASSLDPGGSETQYF. V and J are TRBV11-2 and TRBJ2-5; 8 bases match TRBD1. Trimming cost V 0 bases and J 5 bases; bases outside gene matches: 5. CDR3 length equals 15 residues. Looked up from germline, CDR1 is SGHAT and CDR2 is FQNNGV.

This clonotype was seen repeatedly, ten times or more. This chain connects TRBV27 to TRBJ2-1; D perhaps matches TRBD2 (6 bases). V was pared by 3 bases and J by 9 bases, with 15 bases between. Germline V gene data show CDR1 as MNHEY and CDR2 as SMNVEV (reference sequence). CDR3 size: 14 residues. The CDR3 DNA reads as TGTGCCAGCAGTTTCGCGGGGATATATGCTGAGCAGTTCTTC. This encodes CASSFAGIYAEQFF.

This chain links TRBV12-3 or TRBV12-4 with TRBJ2-3; D might be TRBD2 (6 bases). The CDR3 is 16 amino acids. The V and J ends lost 5 bases and 3 bases respectively, with 18 bases between them. This CDR3 is CASSTLAEGLTDTQYF. As DNA, the CDR3 is TGTGCCAGCAGTACCTTAGCGGAAGGGCTGACAGATACGCAGTATTTT.

In this sample, this clonotype turned up many times. The chain carries TRBV29-1 and TRBJ1-1, with D uncertain. The V end lost 7 bases, the J end lost 3 bases, and 3 bases lay between the germline ends. CDR3 size: 9 residues. Germline CDR1 is SQVTM and CDR2 is ANQGSEA. The CDR3 DNA reads TGCAGCGGAGACACTGAAGCTTTCTTT. Amino acids: CSGDTEAFF.